This T cell receptor beta chain was captured in a study of T cells after yellow fever vaccination (dated by TCRdb to 2018 to 2020). Turning to the overall study: The SMART-Seq v4 Ultra Low Input RNA kit was used to prepare libraries from fractions with low cell numbers. To follow T-cell clones before and after primary and booster YFV17D yellow fever vaccination, bulk TCR alpha and beta repertoires were sequenced over time. Two healthy male donors, one aged 18 to 30 and one aged 30 to 40 years, were included in the cohort. Blood was collected at multiple timepoints before and after primary and secondary immunization, and bulk PBMC replicates and cell subsets were isolated. Broad study findings and their caveats: Compared with the primary T-cell response, the secondary T-cell response was weaker but faster, peaking on day 5 rather than day 15. A small share of clonotypes was detected in both CD4 and CD8 compartments, with the overlap likely arising from convergent recombination. Because abundant contaminating clonotypes from the bulk population could be contained in FACS-sorted repertoires, computational filtering was required. After the booster, most clones that had expanded after primary vaccination were detected again (around 97% of CD4 and over 75% of CD8), suggesting broad maintenance of memory. Because the study included only a couple of donors, the extent to which the findings can be generalized is limited.

The germline V gene encodes CDR1 LGHNA and CDR2 YSLEER. V loses 3 bases at its end and J loses 5 bases; junction bases beyond the gene matches: 12. Taken from cysteine to phenylalanine, the CDR3 has 16 residues. CDR3 DNA only is kept here, 48 bases in frame from base 1. Concerning this clonotype itself: Its antigen specificity is not known. Base quality data are lacking; no much larger clone is found one base away.

These reads were obtained on an Illumina NovaSeq 6000. TCR cDNA was synthesized by 5'RACE template switching, which introduced a universal primer site and unique molecular identifiers. Priming for cDNA synthesis came from both the TCR alpha and TCR beta constant segments. Library amplification involved two PCR steps, and the second step added sample barcodes and sequencing adapters. Sequencing of libraries was performed on Illumina HiSeq 2500 (2x100 bp) or NovaSeq (2x150 bp). Regarding the original processing steps: MIGEC handled demultiplexing of reads and collapsing into UMI consensus sequences, while MiXCR performed V(D)J alignment. Vaccine-responding clonotypes were identified with edgeR using replicate PBMC samples, with FDR below 0.01 and a log2 fold change above 5 up to day 15 being required. Bulk clonotypes were assigned CD4 or CD8 identity according to which sequenced CD4 or CD8 repertoire held them at higher abundance. TCRdb cleaned the public reads at Q25 with fastp, built clones with MiXCR and kept in-frame beta chains. Every CDR3 protein is listed once, alongside the most common genes and DNA of its rows. TCRdb assigned the V and J calls; the authors' analysis was not used. The sample includes some 160,000 distinct CDR3 sequences, with approximately 9.9% observed a single time. The leading ten clones occupy about 40% of the sample.

This sample's treatment or condition label indicates: live attenuated yellow fever vaccine strain. A standard Ficoll-Paque protocol was used to isolate PBMCs from peripheral blood. Dynabeads CD4 and CD8 positive selection kits were used to isolate CD4 and CD8 T-cell fractions. TriZol was used to extract RNA from bulk PBMCs, from CD4 and CD8 fractions, and from dextramer-positive and dextramer-negative fractions. The sequencing used CD8+ T cells sorted from PBMCs, collected 45 days after the yellow fever booster vaccination. The V and J genes are TRBV4-3 and TRBJ2-5, with TRBD1 matching 7 junction bases. The source of this sequence is a man younger than 30 who received the YFV17D yellow fever vaccine. The nucleotide sequence reads as follows: TGCGCCAGCAGCCACGACAGAGACAGGGCAAAGGAGACCCAGTACTTC. It is translated as CASSHDRDRAKETQYF.